This TCR beta chain is drawn from a study of vaccination and CD4 T cells after COVID-19. For the study at large: Collection of post-vaccine samples followed dose two by a median roughly 72 days, spanning a range of 14 to 241. Study observations and caveats: Median SARS-CoV-2-reactive clonotypes rose from roughly 19 to 38, not significantly.

The Oncomine TCR Beta short-read assay was applied to DNA of cultured CD4+ T cells. Genomic DNA extraction was carried out from cultured CD4+ T cells. Each CDR3 protein gets one entry after TCRdb re-called the PCR reads with MiXCR. The sample has approximately 2,300 distinct CDR3 sequences, 25% to 30% seen once. Germline V gives CDR1 MDHEN, CDR2 SYDVKM. The V gene lost 5 bases and the J gene lost 4 bases, with 8 bases spanning the gap. The length of the CDR3 is 12 residues. As to treatment: roughly ten-day PBMC culture with coronavirus spike peptide pools or control peptides (ViraFEST assay). By frequency in the sample, this clonotype is medium-sized. Its antigen is undetermined.

This chain uses TRBV28 with TRBJ2-5, with D perhaps being TRBD1 or TRBD2 (5 bases each). The clonotype was recovered from a human donor who had recovered from COVID-19. Sequenced material: CD4+ T cells from blood, cultured in vitro, taken after SARS-CoV-2 vaccination. The CDR3 nucleotides read TGTGCCAGCAGTACGGGGCCAGAGACCCAGTACTTC. It codes for CASSTGPETQYF.